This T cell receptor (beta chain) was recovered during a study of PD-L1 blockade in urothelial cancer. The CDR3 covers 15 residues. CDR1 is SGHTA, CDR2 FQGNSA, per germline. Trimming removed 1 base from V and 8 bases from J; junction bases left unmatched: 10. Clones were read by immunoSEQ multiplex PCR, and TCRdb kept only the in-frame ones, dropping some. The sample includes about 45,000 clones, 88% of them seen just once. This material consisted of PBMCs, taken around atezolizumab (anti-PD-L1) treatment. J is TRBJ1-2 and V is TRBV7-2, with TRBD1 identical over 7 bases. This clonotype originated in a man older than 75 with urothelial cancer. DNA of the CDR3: TGTGCCAGCAGCTTAGGGGCCACAGGGGTTAGGGGCTACACCTTC. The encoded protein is CASSLGATGVRGYTF.